This T cell receptor beta chain is drawn from a study of T cells in localized non-small cell lung cancer. The CDR3 has 21 amino acids. Germline CDR1 and CDR2: MNHEY and SMNVEV (reference sequence). The J segment lost 6 bases and the V segment lost 6 bases, leaving 22 bases of the junction unmatched. As to this clone: The target antigen is unknown.

Study-wide findings and caveats: In adjacent lung, a median roughly 60 of the top 100 tumor clones were found. Among the tissues sampled, uninvolved adjacent lung had the highest T cell clonality, above tumor.

TCRdb's copy holds only in-frame clones and misses some; the assay was immunoSEQ multiplex PCR. The sample holds 4,300 or so clones; around 92% are singletons and the top ten take 2.5% to 3%. The V call is TRBV27, the J call TRBJ2-1; 14 nucleotides agree with TRBD2. This receptor was identified in a woman aged 40 to 75 with stage I lung adenocarcinoma. Sequenced here: peripheral blood, sampled before any cancer treatment. The CDR3 sequence is CASRERSGLAGVRPLSNEQFF. The CDR3 nucleotides are TGTGCCAGCAGAGAAAGATCGGGACTAGCGGGAGTACGACCCCTTAGCAATGAGCAGTTCTTC.